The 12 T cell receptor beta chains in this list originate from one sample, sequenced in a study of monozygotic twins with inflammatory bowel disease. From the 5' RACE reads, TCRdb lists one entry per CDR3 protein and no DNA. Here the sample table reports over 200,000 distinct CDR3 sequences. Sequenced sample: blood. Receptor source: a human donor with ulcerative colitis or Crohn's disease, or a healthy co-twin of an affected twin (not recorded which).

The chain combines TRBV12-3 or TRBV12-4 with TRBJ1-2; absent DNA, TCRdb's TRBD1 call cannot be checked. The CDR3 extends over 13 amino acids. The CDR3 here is CASTHDLGRLYTF.

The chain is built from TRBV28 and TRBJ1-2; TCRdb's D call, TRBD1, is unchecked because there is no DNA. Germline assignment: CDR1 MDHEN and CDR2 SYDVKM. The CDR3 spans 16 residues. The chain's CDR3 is CASSSPMETGPYGYTF.

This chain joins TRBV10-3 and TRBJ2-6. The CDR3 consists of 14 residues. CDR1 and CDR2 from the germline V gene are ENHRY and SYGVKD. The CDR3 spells CAISRPSGANVLTF.

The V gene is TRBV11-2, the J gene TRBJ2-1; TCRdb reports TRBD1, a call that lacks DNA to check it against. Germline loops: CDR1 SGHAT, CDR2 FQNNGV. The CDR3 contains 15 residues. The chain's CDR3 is CASSSRQGYYNEQFF.

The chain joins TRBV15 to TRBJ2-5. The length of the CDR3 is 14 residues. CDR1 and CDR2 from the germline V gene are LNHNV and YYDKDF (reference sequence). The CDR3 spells CATSRDQPGETQYF.

CDR3 loop: CASSETGRQGTEAFF. This sequence joins TRBV6-1 and TRBJ1-1; TCRdb's D gene call, TRBD1, goes unchecked for lack of DNA. Germline-derived CDR1 and CDR2 are MNHNS and SASEGT. This CDR3 has 15 amino acids.

The CDR3 is CSARPGLALEEQFF. This sequence joins TRBV20-1 and TRBJ2-1; the TCRdb D gene call, TRBD2, has no DNA to confirm it. The germline gives CDR1 DFQATT, CDR2 SNEGSKA (reference sequence). The length of the CDR3 is 14 residues.

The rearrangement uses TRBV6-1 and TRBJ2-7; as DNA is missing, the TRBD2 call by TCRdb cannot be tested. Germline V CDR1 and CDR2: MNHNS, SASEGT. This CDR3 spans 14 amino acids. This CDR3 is CASSITGGWDEQYF.

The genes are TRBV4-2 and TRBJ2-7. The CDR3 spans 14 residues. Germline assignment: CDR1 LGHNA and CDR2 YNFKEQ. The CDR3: CASSQGDGNYEQYF.

The CDR3 here is CASNRLDRNTEAFF. The rearrangement uses TRBV5-1 and TRBJ1-1. Germline V lookup: CDR1 SGHRS, CDR2 YFSETQ. The CDR3 is 14 amino acids.

The CDR3 protein is CAITPVSGGEQYF. The rearrangement uses TRBV10-3 and TRBJ2-7; the TCRdb D gene call, TRBD2, has no DNA to confirm it. Germline V lookup: CDR1 ENHRY, CDR2 SYGVKD. The CDR3 is made up of 13 amino acids.

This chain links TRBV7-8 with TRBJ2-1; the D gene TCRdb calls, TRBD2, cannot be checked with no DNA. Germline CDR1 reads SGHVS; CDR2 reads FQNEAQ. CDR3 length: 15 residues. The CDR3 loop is CASSLGSNSYNEQFF. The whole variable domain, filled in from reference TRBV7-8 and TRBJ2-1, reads GAGVSQSPRYKVAKRGQDVALRCDPISGHVSLFWYQQALGQGPEFLTYFQNEAQLDKSGLPSDRFFAERPEGSVSTLKIQRTQQEDSAVYLCASSLGSNSYNEQFFGPGTRLTVL.